This TCR beta chain was found in a study of blood T cell repertoires in COVID-19. Per the study methods: How many nucleated cells were present was estimated from reference gene primer amplification. Measured with immunoSEQ multiplex PCR; TCRdb has only the in-frame clones, and not every one. V, J and clone size derive from that table, while D and trimming were established from the DNA sequence. The sample records 90,000 or so clones, 88% being singletons. The sample taken for sequencing was peripheral blood. The sequence was collected from a man aged 60-69 years with acute or convalescent COVID-19.

The chain's CDR3 is CASGPGVLSGNTIYF. The CDR3 DNA reads as TGTGCCAGCGGACCGGGGGTCCTCTCTGGAAACACCATATATTTT. This rearrangement joins TRBV5-6 to TRBJ1-3, with D tentatively TRBD1 (5 bases). This CDR3 is 15 amino acids long. The V end was cut by 7 bases, the J end by 0 bases, with 14 bases between. Per germline, CDR1 SGHDT and CDR2 YYEEEE.